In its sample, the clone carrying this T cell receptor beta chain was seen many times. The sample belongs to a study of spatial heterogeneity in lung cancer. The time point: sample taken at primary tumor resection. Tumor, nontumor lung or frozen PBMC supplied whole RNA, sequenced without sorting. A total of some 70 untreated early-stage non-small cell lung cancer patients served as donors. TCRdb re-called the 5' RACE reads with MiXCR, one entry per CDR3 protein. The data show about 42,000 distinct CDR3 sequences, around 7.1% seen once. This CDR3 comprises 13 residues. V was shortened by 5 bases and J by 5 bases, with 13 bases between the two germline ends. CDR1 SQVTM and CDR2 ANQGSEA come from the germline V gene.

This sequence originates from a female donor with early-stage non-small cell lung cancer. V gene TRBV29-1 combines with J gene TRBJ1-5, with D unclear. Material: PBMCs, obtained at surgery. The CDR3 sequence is CSVSTRIHQPQHF. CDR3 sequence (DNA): TGCAGCGTTAGTACCCGGATCCATCAGCCCCAGCATTTT. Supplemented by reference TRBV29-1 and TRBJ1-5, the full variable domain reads SAVISQKPSRDICQRGTSLTIQCQVDSQVTMMFWYRQQPGQSLTLIATANQGSEATYESGFVIDKFPISRPNLTFSTLTVSNMSPEDSSIYLCSVSTRIHQPQHFGDGTRLSIL.